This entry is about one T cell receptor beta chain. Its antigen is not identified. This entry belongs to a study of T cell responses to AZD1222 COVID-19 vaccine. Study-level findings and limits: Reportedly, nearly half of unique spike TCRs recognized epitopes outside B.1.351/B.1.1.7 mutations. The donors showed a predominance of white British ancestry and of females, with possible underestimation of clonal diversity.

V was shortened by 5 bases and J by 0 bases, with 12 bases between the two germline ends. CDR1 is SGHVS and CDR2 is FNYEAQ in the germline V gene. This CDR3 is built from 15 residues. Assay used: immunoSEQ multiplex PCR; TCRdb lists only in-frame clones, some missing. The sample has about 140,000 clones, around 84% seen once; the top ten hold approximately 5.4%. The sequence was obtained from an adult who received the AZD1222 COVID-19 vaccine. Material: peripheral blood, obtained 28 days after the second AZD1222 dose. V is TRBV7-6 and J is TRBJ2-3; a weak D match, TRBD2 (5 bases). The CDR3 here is CASSPRDTSTDTQYF. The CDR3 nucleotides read TGTGCCAGCAGCCCCCGGGATACGAGCACAGATACGCAGTATTTT.